The TCR beta chain under discussion was sequenced for a study of shared clonotypes between healthy human individuals. The overall study: There were three CD4 naive, three CD4 memory, two CD8 naive and one CD8 memory plates per donor. Findings of the study overall: Researchers found naive subsets generally carried larger estimated richness than memory subsets. Researchers sampled blood only, noting tissue repertoires likely differ. Generation probabilities of non-shared clonotypes were lower (relative to those shared by all four donors).

Profiling relied on immunoSEQ multiplex PCR, and the TCRdb table lists in-frame clones only, not all of them. This table has roughly 640,000 clones, around 72% appearing once. A note on this clone: Its antigen is undetermined.

CDR3 length: 14 amino acids. Germline V gene lookup returns CDR1 LNHDA and CDR2 SQIVND (reference sequence). V gave up 7 bases and J gave up 0 bases; unmatched junction bases: 5. The V gene is TRBV19, the J gene TRBJ2-7; TRBD2 agrees at 8 bases. Sequencing was carried out using memory CD4+ T cells sorted from blood. Subset indicated: CD45RA-negative fraction. The receptor's source is a woman aged 30 to 39 in good health. CDR3 region: CASMTSASSYEQYF. The CDR3 DNA is TGTGCCAGTATGACTAGCGCGAGCTCCTACGAGCAGTACTTC.